These T cell receptor beta chains were read from a single sample in a study of Ad26.COV2.S vaccination and SARS-CoV-2 variants. Repertoires were generated with immunoSEQ multiplex PCR, while TCRdb's copy carries only in-frame clones and drops some. The sample carries over 400,000 clones, roughly nine tenths recorded once. This sample comprised peripheral blood, obtained in a trial of Ad26.COV2.S vaccine versus placebo. All receptors derive from a person aged 18-60 years who received the Ad26.COV2.S COVID-19 vaccine or a placebo. Each CDR3 is given with its conserved first and last residue.

CASSVEPGGGGGTEAFF | TRBJ1-1 | TRBV9
CASSQDWRDRGPGELFF | TRBJ2-2 | TRBV4-3
CASSFDRPSYGYTF | TRBJ1-2 | TRBV2
CASSLNGGGTPQHF | TRBJ1-5 | TRBV6-6
CASSQDGGTGTGANVLTF | TRBJ2-6 | TRBV4-3
CASRTYSNQPQHF | TRBJ1-5 | TRBV28
CASSPRLPQRPSTDTQYF | TRBJ2-3 | TRBV3-1/TRBV3-2
CASRGKGNPYGYTF | TRBJ1-2 | TRBV2
CASSFRHSNQPQHF | TRBJ1-5 | TRBV5-6
CASSGRDRISAANYGYTF | TRBJ1-2 | TRBV14
CASSLALSQGAGTDTQYF | TRBJ2-3 | TRBV5-1
CASSPPRGGGGTQYF | TRBJ2-5 | TRBV7-6
CASSLDISLGPQNTGELFF | TRBJ2-2 | TRBV11-3
CASTSGVTDTQYF | TRBJ2-3 | TRBV12-3/TRBV12-4
CASSERDRGRGETQYF | TRBJ2-5 | TRBV4-3
CASSIGWEGVNTEAFF | TRBJ1-1 | TRBV19
CASSQDRSLFFYGYTF | TRBJ1-2 | TRBV4-3
CASSPGQGAGGGIQYF | TRBJ2-4 | TRBV9
CASMKGQSPTGELFF | TRBJ2-2 | TRBV2
CASSLLRAVGPQHF | TRBJ1-5 | TRBV27
CSVEGLGVSTDTQYF | TRBJ2-3 | TRBV29-1
CASSFSKPTEQYF | TRBJ2-7 | TRBV7-2
CASSLQGGYNEQFF | TRBJ2-1 | TRBV2
CASSLDPTAYEQYF | TRBJ2-7 | TRBV27
CASSPGGRASGANVLTF | TRBJ2-6 | TRBV18
CATSGISSGRAWTDTQYF | TRBJ2-3 | TRBV24-1
CASSSGSQETQYF | TRBJ2-5 | TRBV5-1
CASSLDSVREPHGYTF | TRBJ1-2 | TRBV7-2
CASSLILAGELFF | TRBJ2-2 | TRBV5-4
CASSLNRKETQYF | TRBJ2-5 | TRBV7-3
CASSVMAGGSYEQYF | TRBJ2-7 | TRBV6-4
CASSLRPNTEAFF | TRBJ1-1 | TRBV5-1
CASSLAGPPDTQYF | TRBJ2-3 | TRBV5-1
CASSLVTGTGPPGTQYF | TRBJ2-3 | TRBV28
CSASSERERALF | TRBJ2-1 | TRBV20-1
CASSIAAPAGGPADTQYF | TRBJ2-3 | TRBV19
CASSQRVFPPGGPSETQYF | TRBJ2-5 | TRBV3-1/TRBV3-2
CARSLRDLTRPGFRGNQPQHF | TRBJ1-5 | TRBV5-3
CASSSIDSSEAFF | TRBJ1-1 | TRBV7-2